These 2 T cell receptor beta chains share one sample of origin, sequenced in a study of tumor-infiltrating lymphocytes in oesophageal squamous cell carcinoma. Each CDR3 protein is one row after TCRdb ran MiXCR on the PCR reads. The sample has 9,500 to 12,000 distinct CDR3 sequences, around 50% seen once. The specimen sequenced was esophageal tumor tissue. The receptors come from a male donor with esophageal squamous cell carcinoma.

The gene calls are TRBV7-2 and TRBJ2-2, with a weak D call TRBD1 (6 bases). CDR3 size: 16 residues. Deletions cut 5 bases from V and 1 base from J, with 14 bases between. From germline, CDR1 is SGHTA and CDR2 FQGNSA. CDR3 nucleotide sequence: TGTGCCAGCAGCATAACGGACAGAGAGAACACCGGGGAGCTGTTTTTT. This codes for CASSITDRENTGELFF.

The chain couples TRBV6-1 to TRBJ2-7, with 9 bases lining up with TRBD1. V dropped 1 base and J dropped 11; count of bases not matched to a gene: 6. Germline CDR1 and CDR2: MNHNS and SASEGT. This CDR3 is built from 13 residues. The CDR3 sequence is CASSEVGQGKEYF. The DNA for the CDR3 is TGTGCCAGCAGTGAAGTCGGACAGGGGAAGGAGTACTTC.